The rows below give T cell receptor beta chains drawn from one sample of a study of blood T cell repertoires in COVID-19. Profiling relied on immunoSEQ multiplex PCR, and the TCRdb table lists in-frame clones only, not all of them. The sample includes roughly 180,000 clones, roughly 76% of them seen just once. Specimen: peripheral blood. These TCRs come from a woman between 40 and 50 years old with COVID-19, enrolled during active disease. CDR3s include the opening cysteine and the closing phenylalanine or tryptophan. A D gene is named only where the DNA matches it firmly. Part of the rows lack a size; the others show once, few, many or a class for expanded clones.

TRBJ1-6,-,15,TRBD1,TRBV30,TGTGCCTGGAGCCTCCCGGGACAGAGAAATTCACCCCTCCACTTT,CAWSLPGQRNSPLHF
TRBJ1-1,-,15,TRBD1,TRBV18,TGTGCCAGCTCACCACCGGACAGGAGGGGCACTGAAGCTTTCTTT,CASSPPDRRGTEAFF
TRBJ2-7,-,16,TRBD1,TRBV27,TGTGCCAGCAGACCTACCGGGACAGTCCTCTCCTACGAGCAGTACTTC,CASRPTGTVLSYEQYF
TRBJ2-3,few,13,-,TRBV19,TGTGCCAGTAAGGAAGCGGAGGGAGGTACGCAGTATTTT,CASKEAEGGTQYF
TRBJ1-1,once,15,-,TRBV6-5,TGTGCCAGCATTAGTGGGTCAGGGGCCCGCGGGAGAGCTTTCTTT,CASISGSGARGRAFF
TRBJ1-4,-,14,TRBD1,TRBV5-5,TGTGCCAGCAGCTTGGTAACAGGGGTTGAAAAACTGTTTTTT,CASSLVTGVEKLFF
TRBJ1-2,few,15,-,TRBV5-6,TGTGCCAGCAGCTTTTCGGGAAGTGGGCTACAAGGCTACACCTTC,CASSFSGSGLQGYTF
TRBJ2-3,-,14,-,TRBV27,TGTGCCAGCAGTTACCGGGAGCCCGCAGATACGCAGTATTTT,CASSYREPADTQYF
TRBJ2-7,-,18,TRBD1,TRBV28,TGTGCCAGCAGTCCAGGGGGGACAGGGGGTCCGCCAACCTACGAGCAGTACTTC,CASSPGGTGGPPTYEQYF
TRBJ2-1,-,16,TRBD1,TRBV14,TGTGCCAGCAGCCAATACCTCGGACAGGTGATGGGTGAGCAGTTCTTC,CASSQYLGQVMGEQFF
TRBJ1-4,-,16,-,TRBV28,TGTGCCAGCAGTTTATCGGCGGGTCCTTTAAATGAAAAACTGTTTTTT,CASSLSAGPLNEKLFF
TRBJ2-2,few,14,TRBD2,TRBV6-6,TGTGCCAGCTTATTACTAGCGGGAACCGGGGAGCTGTTTTTT,CASLLLAGTGELFF
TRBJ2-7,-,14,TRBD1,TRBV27,TGTGCCCTAGGGAGTGGGACAGGGGGTGAAGAGCAGTACTTC,CALGSGTGGEEQYF
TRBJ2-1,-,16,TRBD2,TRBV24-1,TGTGCCACCAGTGAACTGGCGGGAGCAGCGTTAGATGAGCAGTTCTTC,CATSELAGAALDEQFF
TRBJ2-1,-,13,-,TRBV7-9,TGTGCCAGCAGCTTAGTAGTGACTAGTCCGGGGTTCTTC,CASSLVVTSPGFF
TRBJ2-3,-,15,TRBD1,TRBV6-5,TGTGCCAGCAGGGACAGGGGAAGGAGGACAGATACGCAGTATTTT,CASRDRGRRTDTQYF
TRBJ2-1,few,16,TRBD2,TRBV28,TGTGCCAGCAGTTCGGGACTAGCGGGAGTGGTCGATGAGCAGTTCTTC,CASSSGLAGVVDEQFF
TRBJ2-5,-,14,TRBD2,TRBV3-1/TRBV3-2,TGTGCCAGCAGCTTAGCGGGGAGCGGAGAGACCCAGTACTTC,CASSLAGSGETQYF
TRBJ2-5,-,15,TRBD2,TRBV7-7,TGTGCTAGCAGCCTCGGGACTAGCGGGCAAGAGACCCAGTACTTC,CASSLGTSGQETQYF
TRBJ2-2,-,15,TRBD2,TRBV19,TGTGCCAGTAGTACCTCAGCGGGGGCAAGGCGGGCCGAGTTTTTT,CASSTSAGARRAEFF
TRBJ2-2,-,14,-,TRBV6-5,TGTGCCAGCAGGGGGGCTTTCCGGACCGGGGAGCTGTTTTTT,CASRGAFRTGELFF
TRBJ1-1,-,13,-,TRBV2,TGTGCCAGCACATCAGGGTGGAACACTGAAGCTTTCTTT,CASTSGWNTEAFF
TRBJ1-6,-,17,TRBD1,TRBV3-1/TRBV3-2,TGTGCCAGCAGCTCCGGACAGGGGAGCTCCTATAATTCACCCCTCCACTTT,CASSSGQGSSYNSPLHF
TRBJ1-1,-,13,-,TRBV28,TGTGCCAGCAGTTTGAGGGGGAGTCTGGGAGCTTTCTTT,CASSLRGSLGAFF
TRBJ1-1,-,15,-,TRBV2,TGTGCCAGCAGTGACCTTTACACTATGAACACTGAAGCTTTCTTT,CASSDLYTMNTEAFF
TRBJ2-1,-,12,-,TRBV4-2,TGTGCCAGCAGCCCACAGGGCAATGAGCAGTTCTTC,CASSPQGNEQFF
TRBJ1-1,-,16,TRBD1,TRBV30,TGTGCCTGGAGTGTAGGCACAGGGGGACCGAACACTGAAGCTTTCTTT,CAWSVGTGGPNTEAFF
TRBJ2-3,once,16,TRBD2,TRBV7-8,TGTGCCAGCAGCCTACGGACTAGCGGGAGCACAGATACGCAGTATTTT,CASSLRTSGSTDTQYF
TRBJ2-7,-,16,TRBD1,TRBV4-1,TGCGCCAGCAGCCAGGGACAGGCCCGAGGGGCCTACGAGCAGTACTTC,CASSQGQARGAYEQYF
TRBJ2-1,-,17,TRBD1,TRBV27,TGTGCCAGCAGTTTAAAACCGGGACAGGGTACGTACAATGAGCAGTTCTTC,CASSLKPGQGTYNEQFF
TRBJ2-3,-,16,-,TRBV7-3,TGTGCCAGCAGCTTAGTGCCTAGCGCGCGCACAGATACGCAGTATTTT,CASSLVPSARTDTQYF
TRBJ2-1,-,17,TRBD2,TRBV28,TGTGCCAGCAGCACACTCGCCGGGACTAGCGGGAGGGACGAGCAGTTCTTC,CASSTLAGTSGRDEQFF
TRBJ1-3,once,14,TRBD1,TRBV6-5,TGTGCCAGCTCTGGACAGGGGCGATCAAACACCATATATTTT,CASSGQGRSNTIYF
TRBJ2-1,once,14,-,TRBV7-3,TGTGCCAGCAGCCCTCCCGGCTCCTACAATGAGCAGTTCTTC,CASSPPGSYNEQFF
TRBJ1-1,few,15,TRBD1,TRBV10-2,TGCGCCAGCAGGGACAGGTCTTATATGAACACTGAAGCTTTCTTT,CASRDRSYMNTEAFF
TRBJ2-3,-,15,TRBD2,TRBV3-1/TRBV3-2,TGTGCCAGCAGCACGCGAGCGGGAGACTCAGATACGCAGTATTTT,CASSTRAGDSDTQYF
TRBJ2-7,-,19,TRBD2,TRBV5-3,TGTGCCAGAAGCTCCGGACTAGCGGGAGGCCAGACTCTCACCTACGAGCAGTACTTC,CARSSGLAGGQTLTYEQYF
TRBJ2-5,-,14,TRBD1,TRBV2,TGTGCCAGCAGTCAAGACAGGGGGAAAGAGACCCAGTACTTC,CASSQDRGKETQYF
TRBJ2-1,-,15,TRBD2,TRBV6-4,TGTGCCAGCAGTGACTCCGGGGGGGCCTACAATGAGCAGTTCTTC,CASSDSGGAYNEQFF
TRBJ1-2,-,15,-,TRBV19,TGTGCCAGTAGTATATCGGGAGGCCCAAGGGCGGGCTACACCTTC,CASSISGGPRAGYTF
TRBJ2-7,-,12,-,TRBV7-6,TGTGCCAGCAGCACAGGGATAGGAGAGCAGTACTTC,CASSTGIGEQYF
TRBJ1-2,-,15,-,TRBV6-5,TGTGCCAGCAGTTACCGGAGACAGGACTCCTATGGCTACACCTTC,CASSYRRQDSYGYTF
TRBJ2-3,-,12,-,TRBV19,TGTGCCAGTAGCCCGGGCACAGATACGCAGTATTTT,CASSPGTDTQYF
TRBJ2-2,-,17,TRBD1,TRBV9,TGTGCCAGCAGCGTAAGTAGGACAGGATCTAACACCGGGGAGCTGTTTTTT,CASSVSRTGSNTGELFF
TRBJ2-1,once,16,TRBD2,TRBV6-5,TGTGCCAGCAGTTACTCTTCGGGGGGGCCCGGCAATGAGCAGTTCTTC,CASSYSSGGPGNEQFF
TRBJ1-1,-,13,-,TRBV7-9,TGTGCCAGCAGCTCGGAGGTGAACACTGAAGCTTTCTTT,CASSSEVNTEAFF
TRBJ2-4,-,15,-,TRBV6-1,TGTGCCAGCAGTGAAGGGGACAGTGGGGAGGACATTCAGTACTTC,CASSEGDSGEDIQYF
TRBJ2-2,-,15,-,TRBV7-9,TGTGCCAGCAGCTGGGAAGGGGGAAACACCGGGGAGCTGTTTTTT,CASSWEGGNTGELFF
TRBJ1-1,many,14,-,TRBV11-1,TGTGCCAGCAGCCACGCGGGGGGGGGCGCTGAAGCTTTCTTT,CASSHAGGGAEAFF
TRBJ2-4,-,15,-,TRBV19,TGTGCCAGTAGCCCCGGCGCGCGGGCCAAAAACATTCAGTACTTC,CASSPGARAKNIQYF
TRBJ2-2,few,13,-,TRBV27,TGTGCCAGCAGATGGTACGGGGCCGGGGAGCTGTTTTTT,CASRWYGAGELFF
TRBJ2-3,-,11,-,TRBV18,TGTGCCAGCTCACCTGACTATACGCAGTATTTT,CASSPDYTQYF
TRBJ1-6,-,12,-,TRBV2,TGTGCCTCTAACTCCTATAATTCACCCCTCCACTTT,CASNSYNSPLHF
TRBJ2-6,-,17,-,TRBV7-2,TGTGCCAGCAGCCCCGCGCCAGGGGGGCTTGGGGCCAACGTCCTGACTTTC,CASSPAPGGLGANVLTF